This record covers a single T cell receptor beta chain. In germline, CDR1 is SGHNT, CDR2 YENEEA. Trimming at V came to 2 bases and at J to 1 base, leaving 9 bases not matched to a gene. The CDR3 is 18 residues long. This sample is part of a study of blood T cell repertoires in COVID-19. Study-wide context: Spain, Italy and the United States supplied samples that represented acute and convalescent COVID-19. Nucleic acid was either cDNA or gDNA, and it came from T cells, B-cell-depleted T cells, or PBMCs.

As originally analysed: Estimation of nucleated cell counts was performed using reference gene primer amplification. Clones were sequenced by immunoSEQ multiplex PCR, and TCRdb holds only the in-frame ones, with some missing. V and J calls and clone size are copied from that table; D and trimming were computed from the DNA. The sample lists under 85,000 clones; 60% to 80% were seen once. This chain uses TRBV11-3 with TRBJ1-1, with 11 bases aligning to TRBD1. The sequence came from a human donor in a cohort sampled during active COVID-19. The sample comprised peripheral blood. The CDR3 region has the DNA TGTGCCAGCAGCTTATATTTCGGGACAGGGGGTGAGAACACTGAAGCTTTCTTT. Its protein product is CASSLYFGTGGENTEAFF.